The 21 T cell receptor beta chains presented below share a single source sample, sequenced in a study of blood T cell repertoires in COVID-19. The table came from immunoSEQ multiplex PCR; TCRdb's copy has only in-frame clones and leaves some out. The table has roughly 500,000 clones, roughly 90% seen once. The source material was PBMCs or T cells enriched from blood (not recorded which). The receptors stem from a middle-aged woman who had recovered from COVID-19.

J is TRBJ2-4 and V is TRBV30; 10 bases are a match to TRBD2. Unmatched junction bases numbered 11, after V lost 0 bases and J lost 6 bases. Germline V gene data show CDR1 as GTSNPN and CDR2 as SVGIG (reference sequence). CDR3 length equals 17 residues. CDR3 DNA sequence: TGTGCCTGGAGTGTTCAGGGGAGAGCGGGAGGGCCAAACATTCAGTACTTC. It specifies CAWSVQGRAGGPNIQYF.

The chain carries TRBV7-9 and TRBJ2-3, with a possible D match to TRBD2 (5 bases). CDR3 length: 14 amino acids. Trimming stripped 7 bases from V and 5 bases from J, with 16 bases between. CDR1 and CDR2 from the germline V gene are SEHNR and FQNEAQ (reference sequence). CDR3 coding DNA: TGTGCCAGCACCCTAAGTACTAGTCGAGATACGCAGTATTTT. Amino acid sequence: CASTLSTSRDTQYF.

This rearrangement joins TRBV6-6 to TRBJ1-1; possible D gene TRBD1, 6 bases. Between the trimmed V and J ends, which lost 4 bases and 5 bases, there was a span of 14 bases. The V gene's germline CDR1 is MNHNY and CDR2 SVGAGI (reference sequence). This CDR3 is built from 14 residues. CDR3 amino acids: CASSSIGQRTEAFF. For the CDR3, the DNA is TGTGCCAGCAGTTCAATCGGACAGCGGACTGAAGCTTTCTTT.

This clone is a singleton in its sample. V and J are TRBV19 and TRBJ1-4; D may be TRBD1 (6 bases). Trimming shortened V by 2 bases and J by 8 bases, and 15 bases separated the two germline ends. Per germline, CDR1 LNHDA and CDR2 SQIVND (reference sequence). This CDR3 region has 15 residues. In DNA, the CDR3 is TGTGCCAGTAGTATACGGACAGTGGCTCGAGAAAAACTGTTTTTT. It encodes CASSIRTVAREKLFF.

This clone was seen only once. The chain links TRBV11-2 to TRBJ1-6, with a possible D match to TRBD1 (6 bases). CDR1 SGHAT and CDR2 FQNNGV come from the germline V gene. V lost 9 bases to trimming and J lost 0 bases, with 12 bases between them. The CDR3 has 15 amino acids. DNA for the CDR3: TGTGCCAGTAAGGGGGACGGCTCCTATAATTCACCCCTCCACTTT. As protein: CASKGDGSYNSPLHF.

The chain uses TRBV3-1 (or the pseudogene TRBV3-2) and TRBJ1-6; unclear D gene. With 4 bases removed from V and 8 bases from J, the gap between germline ends came to 9 bases. The germline CDR1 and CDR2 sequences are LGHDT and YNNKEL (reference sequence). The CDR3 consists of 13 residues. The CDR3 loop is CASSRTEDSPLHF. CDR3 coding DNA: TGTGCCAGCAGCCGGACGGAGGATTCACCCCTCCACTTT.

This clone was seen once. The gene calls are TRBV10-3 and TRBJ2-1, with 16 bases that match TRBD2. CDR3 length equals 17 residues. Trimming cost V 7 bases and J 3 bases; bases outside gene matches: 6. The V gene's germline CDR1 is ENHRY and CDR2 SYGVKD. CDR3 in amino acids: CAITPGLAGGVYNEQFF. The CDR3 DNA follows: TGTGCCATCACCCCGGGACTAGCGGGAGGGGTCTACAATGAGCAGTTCTTC.

The chain combines TRBV4-3 with TRBJ2-1; 10 nucleotides align to TRBD2. CDR1 and CDR2 (germline): LGHNA, YSLEER. Losses at the gene ends were 0 bases for V and 4 bases for J; bases not matched to a gene: 6. The CDR3 spans 17 residues. The CDR3 is CASSQDVSLAGYNEQFF. CDR3 sequence (DNA): TGCGCCAGCAGCCAAGATGTGTCACTAGCGGGGTACAATGAGCAGTTCTTC.

The J gene is TRBJ2-3, the V gene TRBV12-3 or TRBV12-4, with D uncertain. The CDR3 spans 12 residues. V lost 4 bases and J 7 bases, leaving 9 bases between the germline ends. The CDR3 nucleotides are TGTGCCAGCAGTTCGACTCCCCATACGCAGTATTTT. Translation gives CASSSTPHTQYF.

This clone was seen only once. The chain links TRBV10-1 to TRBJ2-3; TRBD2 matches 12 bases. The germline CDR1 and CDR2 sequences are WNHNN and SYGVQD (reference sequence). CDR3 length: 16 residues. J gave up 3 bases and V 2 bases, and 3 bases lay outside the gene matches. The CDR3 nucleotides read TGCGCCAGCAGTGAGCTTACTAGCGGGAGGACAGATACGCAGTATTTT. Amino acids: CASSELTSGRTDTQYF.

This clone occurred a few times. This chain connects TRBV27 to TRBJ1-2; D is unclear. The CDR3 spans 16 residues. Trimming shortened V by 2 bases and J by 2 bases, and 15 bases separated the two germline ends. Germline CDR1 reads MNHEY; CDR2 reads SMNVEV (reference sequence). The CDR3 sequence is CASSLERKVGNYGYTF. The CDR3 DNA sequence: TGTGCCAGCAGTTTAGAGAGGAAGGTTGGGAACTATGGCTACACCTTC.

The chain carries TRBV29-1 and TRBJ1-2; no clear D gene. CDR3 length: 19 amino acids. The germline CDR1 and CDR2 sequences are SQVTM and ANQGSEA. V lost 6 bases, J lost 0 bases, and 29 bases lay in between. The CDR3 sequence: CSVRIRTEGGLITNYGYTF. The CDR3 nucleotides are TGCAGCGTGCGTATACGTACCGAGGGAGGGCTCATAACTAACTATGGCTACACCTTC.

The chain is built from TRBV19 and TRBJ1-2; 8 bases align to TRBD1. The CDR3 totals 14 residues. Germline V CDR1 and CDR2: LNHDA, SQIVND (reference sequence). V lost 5 bases, J lost 7 bases, and 9 bases stayed unmatched. The CDR3 sequence is CASSPDRGIAGYTF. CDR3 bases: TGTGCCAGTAGTCCTGACAGGGGAATAGCTGGCTACACCTTC. The full variable domain, completed using reference TRBV19 and TRBJ1-2, is DGGITQSPKYLFRKEGQNVTLSCEQNLNHDAMYWYRQDPGQGLRLIYYSQIVNDFQKGDIAEGYSVSREKKESFPLTVTSAQKNPTAFYLCASSPDRGIAGYTFGSGTRLTVV.

The genes are TRBV9 and TRBJ1-1, with 11 positions matching TRBD1. With V trimmed by 4 bases and J by 0 bases, 5 bases remained unmatched. CDR1 SGDLS and CDR2 YYNGEE come from the germline V gene. The CDR3 runs to 16 residues. The CDR3 protein is CASSPDRGPMNTEAFF. DNA of the CDR3: TGTGCCAGCAGCCCGGACAGGGGGCCGATGAACACTGAAGCTTTCTTT.

The chain employs TRBV4-3 and TRBJ1-6; weak D call: TRBD1 (6 bases). The CDR3 contains 15 residues. Trimming pared 0 bases from V and 10 bases from J, leaving 13 bases between. Germline CDR1 is LGHNA and CDR2 is YSLEER. The CDR3 sequence is CASSQEGHIGSPLHF. The CDR3, as DNA: TGCGCCAGCAGCCAAGAGGGACATATCGGATCACCCCTCCACTTT.

The chain is built from TRBV24-1 and TRBJ2-5; TRBD1 matches at 7 bases. This CDR3 is 15 amino acids long. Germline V CDR1 and CDR2: KGHDR, SFDVKD. The junction had 9 bases not matched to a gene; V was cut back by 5 bases and J by 4 bases. CDR3 nucleotides: TGTGCCACCAGTGCAACGACAGGGTCGGGAGAGACCCAGTACTTC. This codes for CATSATTGSGETQYF.

This chain uses TRBV12-5 with TRBJ1-1; TRBD1 is a possible D gene (6 bases). Per germline, CDR1 LGHNT and CDR2 FRNRAP. Trimming took 1 base from V and 5 from J, leaving 14 bases between them. The CDR3 extends over 15 amino acids. CDR3 amino acids: CASGLATGRATEAFF. The CDR3 nucleotides are TGTGCTAGTGGTTTGGCAACAGGGAGGGCGACTGAAGCTTTCTTT.

The table lists this clone with a few counts. The chain joins TRBV24-1 to TRBJ1-2, with TRBD1 identical over 7 bases. Germline assignment: CDR1 KGHDR and CDR2 SFDVKD. This CDR3 spans 14 amino acids. Trimming cost V 5 bases and J 6 bases; bases outside gene matches: 8. CDR3 in amino acids: CATSGWDSPHGYTF. The CDR3 region has the DNA TGTGCCACCAGTGGTTGGGACAGTCCCCATGGCTACACCTTC.

J is TRBJ1-1 and V is TRBV4-3, with D unresolved. CDR3 length: 13 residues. V was clipped by 8 bases and J by 0 bases, with 10 bases between them. In germline, CDR1 is LGHNA, CDR2 YSLEER. The CDR3 sequence: CASSYRLNTEAFF. The CDR3 bases are TGCGCCAGCTCCTACAGATTGAACACTGAAGCTTTCTTT.

The gene calls are TRBV27 and TRBJ2-3; D uncertain. The germline V gene encodes CDR1 MNHEY and CDR2 SMNVEV (reference sequence). V lost 5 bases and J lost 4, with 7 bases in between. This CDR3 has 12 residues. Here the CDR3 reads CASSGVADTQYF. The CDR3, as DNA: TGTGCCAGCAGTGGAGTTGCAGATACGCAGTATTTT.

The gene calls are TRBV19 and TRBJ1-1, with TRBD1 as a possible D gene (5 bases). V was cut by 2 bases and J by 1 base, with 8 bases left in between. In germline, CDR1 is LNHDA, CDR2 SQIVND (reference sequence). The CDR3 spans 14 residues. The CDR3 sequence: CASSIYRQNTEAFF. DNA of the CDR3: TGTGCCAGTAGTATATACAGGCAGAACACTGAAGCTTTCTTT. The full variable domain, in which reference TRBV19 and TRBJ1-1 provide the parts outside the CDR3, is DGGITQSPKYLFRKEGQNVTLSCEQNLNHDAMYWYRQDPGQGLRLIYYSQIVNDFQKGDIAEGYSVSREKKESFPLTVTSAQKNPTAFYLCASSIYRQNTEAFFGQGTRLTVV.